The source of this TCR beta chain is a study of neurological immune-mediated disorders. TCRdb itself ran the 5' RACE reads through MiXCR, one entry per CDR3 protein. This table holds more than 30,000 distinct CDR3 sequences, approximately 4.3% found once. This clonotype has just a few counts. Source material was 2 million unsorted PBMCs, stored at -80 °C in RNAlater. Germline loops: CDR1 SGHRS, CDR2 YFSETQ. The CDR3 runs to 13 residues. Trimming pared 1 base from V and 6 bases from J, leaving 10 bases between. The chain recombines TRBV5-1 with TRBJ1-2; no clear D gene. The receptor comes from a man between 18 and 29 years old in good health. Input material: PBMCs. As DNA, the CDR3 is TGCGCCAGCAGCTTGTTGAAACCGGATGGCTACACCTTC. It encodes CASSLLKPDGYTF.